Listed here are 21 T cell receptor beta chains from one sample, sequenced in a study of T cells in Graves' hyperthyroidism and ophthalmopathy. The source material, RNA transcripts, was used to amplify TCR beta CDR3 regions. First-round RT-PCR of the TCR CDR3 relied on the HTBI primer set. TCRdb processed the multiplex PCR reads anew with MiXCR; each CDR3 protein has one entry. This repertoire shows 450,000 to 700,000 distinct CDR3 sequences, about 43% found once; its top ten account for around 17%. The sample was peripheral blood or thyroid tissue (not recorded which). The source of these receptors is an adult woman with Graves' disease, either hyperthyroidism or ophthalmopathy (not recorded which).

This clonotype was seen many times. The gene calls are TRBV2 and TRBJ1-2; no definite D call. CDR1 is SNHLY, CDR2 FYNNEI, per germline. V lost 2 bases and J lost 2, with 9 bases in between. The CDR3 is 14 amino acids. The CDR3 nucleotides are TGTGCCAGCAGTGAACGTGGAGGAAACTATGGCTACACCTTC. This translates into CASSERGGNYGYTF.

V and J are TRBV7-2 and TRBJ2-7, with D possibly matching TRBD2 (5 bases). Per the germline V gene, CDR1 is SGHTA and CDR2 is FQGNSA. V lost 5 bases to trimming and J lost 4 bases, with 21 bases between them. The CDR3 is made up of 16 amino acids. The CDR3, as DNA: TGTGCCAGCAGCGCCACGCGGGCGAAGTGGGGTTACGAGCAGTACTTC. Protein: CASSATRAKWGYEQYF.

The table lists this clonotype with many counts. The chain combines TRBV5-1 with TRBJ2-2, with 7 bases aligning to TRBD2. V was clipped by 2 bases and J by 3 bases; unmatched bases: 13. This CDR3 has 18 amino acids. The germline V gene encodes CDR1 SGHRS and CDR2 YFSETQ. CDR3 protein: CASSFRGSYAGDTGELFF. The DNA of the CDR3 is TGCGCCAGCAGCTTTCGCGGGAGTTACGCGGGCGACACCGGGGAGCTGTTTTTT.

This clonotype was counted at least ten times. The chain carries TRBV11-2 and TRBJ1-1, with D tentatively TRBD1 (6 bases). V was pared by 3 bases and J by 5 bases, with 7 bases between. Germline values: CDR1 SGHAT, CDR2 FQNNGV. The CDR3 runs to 12 residues. CDR3 nucleotide sequence: TGTGCCAGCAGCTTGCAGGGGACTGAAGCTTTCTTT. Translation: CASSLQGTEAFF.

Remarks on this clonotype: This sequence may be a read error, since a much larger clone differs from it by one base. V gene TRBV3-1 combines with J gene TRBJ1-2; D unclear. The CDR3 sequence is 14 residues long. Germline V gene lookup returns CDR1 LGHDT and CDR2 YNNKEL (reference sequence). For the CDR3, the DNA is TGTGTCAGCAGCCAAGATAGTACGGGGAATGGCTACACCTTC. It is translated as CVSSQDSTGNGYTF.

The chain joins TRBV9 to TRBJ1-4, with 8 bases lining up with TRBD1. This CDR3 comprises 15 residues. V gave up 4 bases and J gave up 8 bases; unmatched junction bases: 10. Germline lookup yields CDR1 SGDLS and CDR2 YYNGEE. CDR3 nucleotide sequence: TGTGCCAGCAGCTCCAGCGGACAGGGATGGGAAAAACTGTTTTTT. Its translation is CASSSSGQGWEKLFF.

V and J are TRBV20-1 and TRBJ2-7; D gene uncertain. The germline gives CDR1 DFQATT, CDR2 SNEGSKA (reference sequence). The CDR3 has 11 residues. V was pared by 2 bases and J by 5 bases, with 7 bases between. Here the CDR3 reads CSARKSNEQYF. The CDR3 region has the DNA TGCAGTGCTAGAAAGTCGAACGAGCAGTACTTC.

The chain recombines TRBV20-1 with TRBJ1-2; D is uncertain. This CDR3 contains 12 residues. Between the trimmed V and J ends, which lost 3 bases and 2 bases, there was a span of 7 bases. Germline values: CDR1 DFQATT, CDR2 SNEGSKA (reference sequence). The CDR3, as DNA: TGCAGTGCTAGCGTGGAAAACTATGGCTACACCTTC. It encodes CSASVENYGYTF.

The rearrangement uses TRBV6-9 and TRBJ1-5; unclear D gene. The germline V gene has CDR1 MNHGY and CDR2 SVAAGI. Trimming took 4 bases from V and 6 from J, leaving 13 bases between them. The CDR3 runs to 14 residues. The CDR3 sequence is CASSFKPSGQPQHF. CDR3 sequence (DNA): TGTGCCAGCAGTTTCAAACCCTCCGGTCAGCCCCAGCATTTT.

A word on this clonotype: Being one base from a much bigger clone, this may be a read error. The rearrangement links TRBV4-2 to TRBJ1-1, with a possible D match to TRBD1 (6 bases). V lost 1 base and J 1 base, leaving 13 bases between the germline ends. There are 16 residues in the CDR3. Looked up from germline, CDR1 is LGHNA and CDR2 is YNFKEQ. The DNA of the CDR3 is TGTGCCAGCAGCCAAGCTCCCACAGGGTCGAACACTGAAGCTTTCTTT. This gives the protein CASSQAPTGSNTEAFF.

This clonotype came up many times. This sequence joins TRBV20-1 and TRBJ1-5, with 8 nucleotides matching TRBD1. After removal of 6 bases from V and 2 bases from J, the junction contained 3 bases not matched to a gene. The CDR3 contains 13 residues. Germline V lookup: CDR1 DFQATT, CDR2 SNEGSKA (reference sequence). In DNA form, the CDR3 reads TGCAGTGCACAGGGGGATCGCAATCAGCCCCAGCATTTT. This encodes CSAQGDRNQPQHF.

The V and J genes are TRBV2 and TRBJ2-5; TRBD1 or TRBD2 may be the D gene (5 bases each). Germline CDR1 reads SNHLY; CDR2 reads FYNNEI. Trimming took 3 bases from V and 1 from J, leaving 6 bases between them. The CDR3 sequence is 13 residues long. DNA of the CDR3: TGTGCCAGCAGTGATGGGACCCAAGAGACCCAGTACTTC. Translated, it gives CASSDGTQETQYF. The full variable domain, completed using reference TRBV2 and TRBJ2-5, is EPEVTQTPSHQVTQMGQEVILRCVPISNHLYFYWYRQILGQKVEFLVSFYNNEISEKSEIFDDQFSVERPDGSNFTLKIRSTKLEDSAMYFCASSDGTQETQYFGPGTRLLVL.

The chain uses TRBV7-2 and TRBJ2-6; D gene unclear. This CDR3 is 13 amino acids long. Deletions cut 5 bases from V and 5 bases from J, with 7 bases between. Germline lookup yields CDR1 SGHTA and CDR2 FQGNSA. In nucleotides, the CDR3 is TGTGCCAGCAGCGCCCCTAGGGCCAACGTCCTGACTTTC. Its translation: CASSAPRANVLTF.

The V call is TRBV2, the J call TRBJ1-2, with TRBD1 matching 9 bases. Germline CDR1 is SNHLY and CDR2 is FYNNEI. The V segment lost 5 bases and the J segment 2 bases; nucleotides outside the gene matches: 12. This CDR3 region has 17 residues. The CDR3 DNA reads TGTGCCAGCAGTTACTCCTCTCCTGGACAGGGGAACTATGGCTACACCTTC. Amino acid sequence: CASSYSSPGQGNYGYTF.

The table lists this clonotype with many counts. The chain joins TRBV6-5 to TRBJ1-1; D is undetermined. The CDR3 is 14 amino acids. Germline V lookup: CDR1 MNHEY, CDR2 SVGAGI. The V and J ends lost 4 bases and 6 bases respectively, with 15 bases between them. In nucleotides, the CDR3 is TGTGCCAGCAGTTTATTTTCGGGGTTGCCTGAAGCTTTCTTT. It translates to CASSLFSGLPEAFF.

This clonotype was counted many times. The chain is built from TRBV5-1 and TRBJ2-5; either TRBD1 or TRBD2 may fit D (5 bases each). The germline gives CDR1 SGHRS, CDR2 YFSETQ. The CDR3 is made up of 13 amino acids. V shed 4 bases and J shed 4 bases, with 11 bases lying between them. The CDR3 DNA reads TGCGCCAGCAGCAGGGACCTTCGAGAGACCCAGTACTTC. Amino acid sequence: CASSRDLRETQYF.

The chain couples TRBV29-1 to TRBJ1-1; 7 bases align to TRBD1. The germline CDR1 and CDR2 sequences are SQVTM and ANQGSEA. CDR3 size: 14 residues. Trimming cost V 8 bases and J 0 bases; bases outside gene matches: 9. The CDR3 nucleotides are TGCAGCTTCACAGGGGAAATATTGAACACTGAAGCTTTCTTT. It specifies CSFTGEILNTEAFF.

The chain links TRBV6-4 to TRBJ2-3, with 12 nucleotides matching TRBD2. Germline V gene lookup returns CDR1 MRHNA and CDR2 SNTAGT. The CDR3 length is 16 residues. J lost 4 bases, V lost 0 bases, and 2 bases had no gene match. The CDR3: CASSDSASGGADTQYF. The CDR3, as DNA: TGTGCCAGCAGTGACTCGGCTAGCGGGGGGGCAGATACGCAGTATTTT.

The chain is built from TRBV2 and TRBJ1-5, with D hard to call. This CDR3 is built from 14 residues. Germline V CDR1 and CDR2: SNHLY, FYNNEI. Trimming took off 3 bases at V and 7 bases at J, with 13 bases between the two ends. CDR3 sequence: CASSDGRGNQPQHF. CDR3 bases: TGTGCCAGCAGTGACGGCCGTGGGAACCAGCCCCAGCATTTT.

The CDR3 reads CSFVLAYYTF. The CDR3 DNA sequence: TGCAGTTTCGTCTTGGCCTACTACACCTTC. The chain joins TRBV29-1 to TRBJ1-2; D call uncertain. The V gene's germline CDR1 is SQVTM and CDR2 ANQGSEA. CDR3 length equals 10 residues. The variable domain in full, completed from reference TRBV29-1 and TRBJ1-2, reads SAVISQKPSRDICQRGTSLTIQCQVDSQVTMMFWYRQQPGQSLTLIATANQGSEATYESGFVIDKFPISRPNLTFSTLTVSNMSPEDSSIYLCSFVLAYYTFGSGTRLTVV.

Ten or more counts support this clonotype. The chain employs TRBV6-1 and TRBJ2-6; D not certain. V gave up 4 bases and J gave up 4 bases, with 11 bases separating them. This CDR3 has 15 residues. Germline values: CDR1 MNHNS, CDR2 SASEGT. For the CDR3, the DNA is TGTGCCAGCAGTGTGAGAATCTACGGGGCCAACGTCCTGACTTTC. Its translation is CASSVRIYGANVLTF.